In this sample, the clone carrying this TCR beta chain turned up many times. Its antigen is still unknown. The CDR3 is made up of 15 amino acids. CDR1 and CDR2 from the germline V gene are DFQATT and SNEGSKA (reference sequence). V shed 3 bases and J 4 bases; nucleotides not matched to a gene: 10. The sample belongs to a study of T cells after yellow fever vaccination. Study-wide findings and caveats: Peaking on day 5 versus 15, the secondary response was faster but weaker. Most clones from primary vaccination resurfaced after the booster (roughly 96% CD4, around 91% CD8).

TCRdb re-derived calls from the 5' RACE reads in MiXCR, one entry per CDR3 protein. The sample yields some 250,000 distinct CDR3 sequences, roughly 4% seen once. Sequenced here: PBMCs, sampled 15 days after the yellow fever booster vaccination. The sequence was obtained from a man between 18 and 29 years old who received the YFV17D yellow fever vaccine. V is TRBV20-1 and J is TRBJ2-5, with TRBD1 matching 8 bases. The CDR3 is CSASGQGAGRETQYF. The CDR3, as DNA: TGCAGTGCTAGCGGGCAGGGGGCCGGTCGAGAGACCCAGTACTTC.